Detailed here is one TCR beta chain. Sequenced by immunoSEQ multiplex PCR; TCRdb stores in-frame clones only, minus some. The sample has about 94,000 clones, about 88% seen once. This record comes from a study of control samples from healthy donors and cancer patients. The CDR3 totals 13 residues. V lost 2 bases to trimming and J lost 6 bases, with 8 bases between them. The germline V gene encodes CDR1 KGHSY and CDR2 FQNENV. Sequencing was performed on blood. The TCR originated in a woman aged 50 to 65 in good health. The V and J genes are TRBV16 and TRBJ1-5, with D possibly being TRBD1 (5 bases). CDR3 DNA sequence: TGTGCCAGCAGCCAAGGGGGGGGTCAGCCCCAGCATTTT. It codes for CASSQGGGQPQHF.